This TCR beta chain is drawn from a study of T cells in Graves' hyperthyroidism and ophthalmopathy. Overall study: Sampling of peripheral blood happened at initial diagnosis, prior to any treatment.

RNA transcripts were the template for amplifying TCR beta CDR3 regions. RT-PCR in the first round (using the HTBI primer set) targeted the TCR CDR3. TCRdb reanalysed the multiplex PCR reads using MiXCR and keeps one entry per CDR3 protein. The data contain some 200,000 distinct CDR3 sequences, 17% of them singletons. Sequenced material: blood. The sequence came from a woman aged 50 to 60 with Graves' hyperthyroidism.

CDR3 nucleotides: TGTGCCAGCAGCCAACACTTAGCGGGAGGGCCCGCAGAGGCAGATACGCAGTATTTT. Residues: CASSQHLAGGPAEADTQYF. The chain employs TRBV11-3 and TRBJ2-3; 11 bases match TRBD2. This CDR3 contains 19 residues. Germline V gene data show CDR1 as SGHNT and CDR2 as YENEEA. V shed 5 bases, J shed 4 bases, and the junction held 17 bases outside the gene matches.